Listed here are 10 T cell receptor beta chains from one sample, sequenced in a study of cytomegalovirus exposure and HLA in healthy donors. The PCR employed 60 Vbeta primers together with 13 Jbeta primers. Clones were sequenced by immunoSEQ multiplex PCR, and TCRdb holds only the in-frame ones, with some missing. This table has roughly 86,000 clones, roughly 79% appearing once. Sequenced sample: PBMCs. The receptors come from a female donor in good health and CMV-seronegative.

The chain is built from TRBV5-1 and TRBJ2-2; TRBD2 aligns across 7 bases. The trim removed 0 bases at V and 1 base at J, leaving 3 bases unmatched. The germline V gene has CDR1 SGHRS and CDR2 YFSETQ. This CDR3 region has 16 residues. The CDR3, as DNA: TGCGCCAGCAGCTTGGCCCTAGCGGAGAACACCGGGGAGCTGTTTTTT. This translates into CASSLALAENTGELFF.

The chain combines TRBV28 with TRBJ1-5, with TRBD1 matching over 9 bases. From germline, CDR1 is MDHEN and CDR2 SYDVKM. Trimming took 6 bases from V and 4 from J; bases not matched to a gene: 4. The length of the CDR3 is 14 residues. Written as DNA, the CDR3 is TGTGCCAGCAGCCGAGGACAGGGGAATCAGCCCCAGCATTTT. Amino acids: CASSRGQGNQPQHF. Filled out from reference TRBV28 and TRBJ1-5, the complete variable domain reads DVKVTQSSRYLVKRTGEKVFLECVQDMDHENMFWYRQDPGLGLRLIYFSYDVKMKEKGDIPEGYSVSREKKERFSLILESASTNQTSMYLCASSRGQGNQPQHFGDGTRLSIL.

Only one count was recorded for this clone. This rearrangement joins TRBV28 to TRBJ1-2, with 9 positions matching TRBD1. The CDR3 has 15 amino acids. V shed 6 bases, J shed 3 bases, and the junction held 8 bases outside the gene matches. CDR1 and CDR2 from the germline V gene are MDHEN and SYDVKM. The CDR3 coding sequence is TGTGCCAGCAGGAAGCGGGACAGGGATTACTATGGCTACACCTTC. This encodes CASRKRDRDYYGYTF.

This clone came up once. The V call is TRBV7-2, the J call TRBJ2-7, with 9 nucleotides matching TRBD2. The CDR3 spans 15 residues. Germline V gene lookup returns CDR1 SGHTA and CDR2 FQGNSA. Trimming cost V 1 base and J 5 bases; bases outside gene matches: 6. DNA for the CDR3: TGTGCCAGCAGCTTAGTGGCGGGAGGGCCCAACGAGCAGTACTTC. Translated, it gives CASSLVAGGPNEQYF.

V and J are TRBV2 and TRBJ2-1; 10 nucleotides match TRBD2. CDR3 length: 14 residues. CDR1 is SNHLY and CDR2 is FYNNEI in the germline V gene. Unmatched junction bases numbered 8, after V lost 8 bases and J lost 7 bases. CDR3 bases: TGTGCCAGCGAAACTAGCGGGGCCTGGAATGAGCAGTTCTTC. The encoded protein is CASETSGAWNEQFF.

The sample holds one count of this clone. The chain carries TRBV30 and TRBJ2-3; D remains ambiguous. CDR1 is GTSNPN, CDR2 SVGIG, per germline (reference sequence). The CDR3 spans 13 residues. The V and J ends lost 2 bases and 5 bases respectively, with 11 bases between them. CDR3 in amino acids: CAWSTGFGDTQYF. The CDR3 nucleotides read TGTGCCTGGAGTACGGGTTTCGGAGATACGCAGTATTTT.

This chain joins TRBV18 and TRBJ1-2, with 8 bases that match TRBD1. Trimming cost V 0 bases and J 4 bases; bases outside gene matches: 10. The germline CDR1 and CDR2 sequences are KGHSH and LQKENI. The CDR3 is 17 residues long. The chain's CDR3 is CASSPPSNRGSFYGYTF. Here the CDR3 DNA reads TGTGCCAGCTCACCACCGTCCAACAGGGGGTCTTTCTATGGCTACACCTTC.

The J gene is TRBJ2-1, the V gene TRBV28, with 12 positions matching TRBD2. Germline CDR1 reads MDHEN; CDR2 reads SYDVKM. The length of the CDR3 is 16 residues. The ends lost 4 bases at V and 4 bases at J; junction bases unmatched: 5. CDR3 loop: CASSYRTSGTYNEQFF. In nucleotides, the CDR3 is TGTGCCAGCAGTTACCGGACTAGCGGGACGTACAATGAGCAGTTCTTC.

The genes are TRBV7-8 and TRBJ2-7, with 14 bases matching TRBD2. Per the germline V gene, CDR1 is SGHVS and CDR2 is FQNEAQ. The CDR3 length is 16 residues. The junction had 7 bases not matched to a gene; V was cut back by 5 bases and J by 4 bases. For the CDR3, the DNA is TGTGCCAGCAGCCCATACAGACTAGCGGGAGGGTACGAGCAGTACTTC. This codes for CASSPYRLAGGYEQYF.

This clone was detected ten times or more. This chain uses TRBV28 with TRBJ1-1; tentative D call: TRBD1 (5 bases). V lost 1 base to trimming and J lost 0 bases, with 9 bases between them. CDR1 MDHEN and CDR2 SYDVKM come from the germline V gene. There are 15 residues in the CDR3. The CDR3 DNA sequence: TGTGCCAGCAGTTTATCCTCGGGGGTGAACACTGAAGCTTTCTTT. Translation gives CASSLSSGVNTEAFF.